Given below is one T cell receptor beta chain in context. This clone's antigen is unknown. Per-base qualities were not stored, and no clone one base away is much larger. In the first month after transplant, blood samples were collected up to 4 times, and after that at least monthly when available. The record originates from a study of graft-versus-host responses after intestinal transplantation (dated by TCRdb to about 2021). About the study as a whole: The transplants that recipients received were multivisceral, liver-intestinal, or isolated intestinal. All recipients received anti-thymocyte globulin induction followed by maintenance tacrolimus and steroids for approximately 3 years. After intestinal transplantation, graft-versus-host and host-versus-graft alloreactive T cell clones in the graft, circulation and bone marrow were tracked using bulk TCR-beta CDR3 sequencing. To identify alloreactive clones, pre-transplant mixed lymphocyte reaction products were sequenced and compared with unstimulated pre-transplant donor and recipient T cells. A cohort of approximately 24 intestinal transplant recipients, including one retransplant, was enrolled, and 3 patients lacking pretransplant specimens were excluded. A peak of at least 4% donor T cells among recipient peripheral blood mononuclear cells was the definition used for donor T cell macrochimerism. Rather than being sequenced by the commercial service, samples from three later patients were sequenced in-house on an Illumina MiSeq and processed with MiXCR.

Results the study describes overall, beyond this receptor: The conclusions were limited by the relatively low number and heterogeneity of the intestinal transplant patients. In patients with donor T cell macrochimerism, the allografts had high GvH to HvG T cell clonal ratios. GvH clones were detected in recipient bone marrow, and some of these GvH clones were observed earlier in ileal mucosa or blood, consistent with an intestinal mucosal origin. Peak levels of circulating GvH clones were associated with declines in HvG clones early after transplant.

Inclusive of the bounding cysteine and phenylalanine, the CDR3 is 15 residues long. Of the read, only the CDR3 DNA is kept; its 45 bases are in frame from base 1. V is trimmed back by 4 bases and J by 4 bases, and the junction contains 6 bases that no gene match accounts for. CDR1 GTSNPN and CDR2 SVGIG were looked up in the germline V gene (reference sequence). Library creation used the immunoSEQ multiplex PCR assay. For most patients, high-throughput TCR-beta CDR3 sequencing of genomic DNA was performed by Adaptive Biotechnologies. For the original study's pipeline: TCR sequencing data for around 20 patients were retrieved from Adaptive's ImmunoSEQ software; a few other patients were processed with MiXCR and VDJtools. CDR3 nucleotide sequences shared between donor and recipient were removed because their origin could not be assigned. Alloreactive clones required at least 2-fold expansion over unstimulated cells and minimum CFSE-low frequency of 0.002% (template counts) or 0.001% (read counts). Clones detected in sequenced pre-transplant spleen, lymph node, or MLR CFSE-low populations of the donor or recipient were defined as mappable. Cumulative frequency of alloreactive clones was calculated as a percentage of all sequences weighted by copy number. TCRdb took over this immuneACCESS table, retaining in-frame rearrangements with V and J assigned. Such tables are incomplete; in checked studies, under half of the missing clones stem from an unresolved V gene, and the remainder is unexplained. V, J and clone size were drawn from that table, and D and trimming were deduced from the DNA. Counted in this sample were just over 20,000 clones; approximately 89% of them appeared once. The leading ten clones occupy approximately 4.9% of the sample.

The chain links TRBV30 with TRBJ2-3, with 12 middle bases fitting TRBD2. The input for sequencing was PBMCs, taken about 69 days after intestinal transplantation. This sequence originates from a human patient who received an intestinal transplant, so some T cells may come from the graft donor. The CDR3 protein is CAWKLAGGRSDTQYF. The DNA sequence is TGTGCCTGGAAACTAGCGGGGGGCCGCTCAGATACGCAGTATTTT.